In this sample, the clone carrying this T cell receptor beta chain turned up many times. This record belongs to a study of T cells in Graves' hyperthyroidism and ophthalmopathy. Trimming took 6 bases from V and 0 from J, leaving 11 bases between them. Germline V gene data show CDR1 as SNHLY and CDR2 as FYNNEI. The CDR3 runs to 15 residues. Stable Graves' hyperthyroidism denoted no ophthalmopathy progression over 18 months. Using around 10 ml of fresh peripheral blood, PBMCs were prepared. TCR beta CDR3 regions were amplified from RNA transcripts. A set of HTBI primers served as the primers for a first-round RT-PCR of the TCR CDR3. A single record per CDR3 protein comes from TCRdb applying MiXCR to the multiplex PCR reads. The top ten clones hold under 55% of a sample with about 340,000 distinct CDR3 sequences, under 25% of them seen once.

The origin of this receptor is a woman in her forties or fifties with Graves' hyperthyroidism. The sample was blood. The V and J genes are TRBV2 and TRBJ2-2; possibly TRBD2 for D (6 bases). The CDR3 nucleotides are TGTGCCAGCAGGGCCGGGACTGCGAACACCGGGGAGCTGTTTTTT. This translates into CASRAGTANTGELFF.